This passage covers 27 T cell receptor beta chains from one sample sequenced in a study of CD8 T cells in ankylosing spondylitis. MiXCR was run by TCRdb on the 5' RACE reads, yielding one entry per CDR3 protein. Counted here are a few hundred thousand distinct CDR3 sequences, about 10% occurring once; the ten biggest clones make up approximately 6.6%. Input material: blood, either unsorted or a sorted T cell fraction (not recorded which). The receptors were gathered from a male donor with ankylosing spondylitis or in good health (not recorded which).

To note about this clonotype: A junction boundary mismatches the germline segment, possibly from a read error. The chain links TRBV20-1 to TRBJ2-1; 16 bases fit TRBD2. The CDR3 covers 15 residues. Germline values: CDR1 DFQATT, CDR2 SNEGSKA (reference sequence). The CDR3 here is CCAFSGTSGRGEQFF. The CDR3 DNA sequence: TGCTGTGCCTTCTCCGGGACTAGCGGGAGGGGTGAGCAGTTCTTC.

This clonotype was observed at least ten times. V usage is TRBV27 and J usage is TRBJ1-2; tentatively, D is TRBD1 (6 bases). The CDR3 contains 13 residues. In germline, CDR1 is MNHEY, CDR2 SMNVEV (reference sequence). V lost 3 bases and J 5 bases, leaving 10 bases between the germline ends. CDR3 DNA sequence: TGTGCCAGCAGTTTGCTCGGACAGTATGGCTACACCTTC. Translation gives CASSLLGQYGYTF.

This clonotype was picked up many times. The gene calls are TRBV3-1 and TRBJ2-7; TRBD2 is a possible D gene (5 bases). The CDR3 runs 15 residues. V gave up 4 bases and J gave up 2 bases, with 15 bases separating them. CDR1 is LGHDT and CDR2 is YNNKEL in the germline V gene (reference sequence). The CDR3 region has the DNA TGTGCCAGCAGCCCCCGGACTGGCAAACCCTACGAGCAGTACTTC. Amino acid sequence: CASSPRTGKPYEQYF.

As concerns this clonotype: This may come from a read error, since a much larger clone is one base off. The rearrangement links TRBV6-2 or TRBV6-3 to TRBJ2-3; D is ambiguous. From germline, CDR1 is MNHEY and CDR2 SVGEGT. CDR3 length equals 11 residues. CDR3: CTSEGTDTQYF. For the CDR3, the DNA is TGTACCAGCGAAGGTACAGATACGCAGTATTTT.

This clonotype was seen repeatedly, ten times or more. This rearrangement joins TRBV21-1 to TRBJ2-7; no DNA check was done on the table's D call, TRBD1. TRBV21-1 is assigned pseudogene status. The CDR3 is 19 residues long. The chain's CDR3 is CASSKAVRNPGHPSYEQYF. The DNA of the CDR3 is TGTGCCAGCAGCAAAGCGGTCAGGAATCCGGGCCACCCGAGTTACGAGCAGTACTTC.

This clonotype was found many times. The genes are TRBV12-3 or TRBV12-4 and TRBJ2-1, with D unresolved. Trimming pared 2 bases from V and 2 bases from J, leaving 7 bases between. This CDR3 contains 14 residues. The chain's CDR3 is CASSLLQTYNEQFF. The CDR3 DNA sequence: TGTGCCAGCAGTTTATTACAGACCTACAATGAGCAGTTCTTC.

The V and J genes are TRBV7-9 and TRBJ2-1, with TRBD2 as a possible D gene (5 bases). This CDR3 has 15 residues. Trimming stripped 7 bases from V and 4 bases from J, with 17 bases between. CDR1 and CDR2 from the germline V gene are SEHNR and FQNEAQ (reference sequence). CDR3: CASTCGWAGYNEQFF. CDR3 sequence (DNA): TGTGCCAGCACCTGCGGTTGGGCGGGTTACAATGAGCAGTTCTTC. Full variable domain (remainder filled in from reference TRBV7-9 and TRBJ2-1): DTGVSQNPRHKITKRGQNVTFRCDPISEHNRLYWYRQTLGQGPEFLTYFQNEAQLEKSRLLSDRFSAERPKGSFSTLEIQRTEQGDSAMYLCASTCGWAGYNEQFFGPGTRLTVL.

In this sample, this clonotype turned up many times. V and J are TRBV15 and TRBJ1-2; D not resolved. Trimming shortened V by 0 bases and J by 1 base, and 6 bases separated the two germline ends. Germline CDR1 LNHNV, CDR2 YYDKDF (reference sequence). The length of the CDR3 is 14 residues. The CDR3 nucleotides are TGTGCCACCAGCAGAGACGAGGGTAACTATGGCTACACCTTC. Its protein product is CATSRDEGNYGYTF.

This clonotype showed up many times. The chain couples TRBV12-3 or TRBV12-4 to TRBJ1-4; 12 bases line up with TRBD1. This CDR3 is 15 amino acids long. The V gene end was trimmed by 5 bases and the J gene end by 10 bases; junction bases not matched to a gene: 8. The CDR3 loop reads CASSPSGQGAGKLFF. The CDR3 DNA reads as TGTGCCAGCAGTCCGTCGGGACAGGGGGCTGGAAAACTGTTTTTT.

This clonotype has a handful of counts. J is TRBJ2-7 and V is TRBV7-9; D call uncertain. The V gene's germline CDR1 is SEHNR and CDR2 FQNEAQ (reference sequence). Trimming removed 2 bases at V and 5 bases at J, with 10 bases between. This CDR3 region has 13 residues. The CDR3 DNA reads TGTGCCAGCAGCTTAAAGGGCCCCCACGAGCAGTACTTC. Residues: CASSLKGPHEQYF.

The chain joins TRBV12-3 or TRBV12-4 to TRBJ2-7; D might be TRBD1 or TRBD2, each matching 5 bases. The V end was cut by 0 bases, the J end by 2 bases, with 11 bases between. CDR3 length equals 15 residues. The DNA of the CDR3 is TGTGCCAGCAGTTTAGCGGGGACCATTACCTACGAGCAGTACTTC. Its protein product is CASSLAGTITYEQYF.

There are many counts of this clonotype. The chain employs TRBV20-1 and TRBJ2-5; TRBD2 matches 10 bases. Germline CDR1 and CDR2: DFQATT and SNEGSKA (reference sequence). Losses at the gene ends were 4 bases for V and 5 bases for J; bases not matched to a gene: 7. The CDR3 loop spans 14 amino acids. The CDR3: CSATSGGAGETQYF. The CDR3 region has the DNA TGCAGTGCTACAAGCGGGGGGGCCGGGGAGACCCAGTACTTC.

This clonotype showed up just a few times. The CDR3 reads CATREGPETQYF. CDR3 bases: TGTGCCACCCGGGAGGGACCTGAGACCCAGTACTTC. The gene calls are TRBV10-3 and TRBJ2-5; 8 bases align to TRBD2. With 10 bases clipped from V and 5 bases from J, the junction kept 6 bases outside the gene matches. This CDR3 contains 12 residues. The germline gives CDR1 ENHRY, CDR2 SYGVKD.

This clonotype has only a few counts. This chain uses TRBV10-3 with TRBJ1-2; unclear D gene. The CDR3 consists of 13 residues. Trimming took off 3 bases at V and 9 bases at J, with 14 bases between the two ends. Germline CDR1 ENHRY, CDR2 SYGVKD. CDR3 nucleotide sequence: TGTGCCATCAGTGACTCTATATTGGGGAGCTACACCTTC. The encoded protein is CAISDSILGSYTF.

A word on this clonotype: This could be a read error, since a much larger clone is one nucleotide away. The chain recombines TRBV7-2 with TRBJ2-1; possibly TRBD2 for D (6 bases). The germline V and J ends were trimmed by 3 bases and 12 bases, with 18 bases remaining between them. The CDR3 runs 14 residues. Germline assignment: CDR1 SGHTA and CDR2 FQGNSA. The DNA of the CDR3 is TGTGCCAGCAGCTTTATAGGCCGGGACTCGGCGCAGTTCTTC. Translation: CASSFIGRDSAQFF.

This clonotype was picked up many times. The rearrangement uses TRBV25-1 and TRBJ1-6; 7 bases are shared with TRBD1. CDR3 length: 14 amino acids. Per the germline V gene, CDR1 is MGHDK and CDR2 is SYGVNS. Trimming at V came to 2 bases and at J to 7 bases, leaving 2 bases not matched to a gene. The CDR3 DNA follows: TGTGCCAGCAGTGAAGGGACAGCGAATTCACCCCTCCACTTT. Its protein product is CASSEGTANSPLHF.

This chain links TRBV3-1 with TRBJ2-7, with D perhaps given as TRBD1 or TRBD2 (6 bases each). The CDR3 extends over 15 amino acids. V gave up 1 base and J gave up 3 bases, with 13 bases separating them. CDR1 and CDR2 from the germline V gene are LGHDT and YNNKEL (reference sequence). The CDR3 DNA reads as TGTGCCAGCAGCCAAGGGGTAGGGGGGTTCTACGAGCAGTACTTC. Encoded protein: CASSQGVGGFYEQYF.

This clonotype came up many times. This sequence joins TRBV20-1 and TRBJ2-7; D is possibly TRBD1 or TRBD2 (5 bases each). In germline, CDR1 is DFQATT, CDR2 SNEGSKA (reference sequence). This CDR3 contains 14 residues. Between the trimmed V and J ends, which lost 0 bases and 2 bases, there was a span of 11 bases. The CDR3 nucleotides are TGCAGTGCTAGAGATCGGGGCAGGCCCTACGAGCAGTACTTC. Its translation is CSARDRGRPYEQYF.

The chain is built from TRBV25-1 and TRBJ1-2, with D perhaps matching TRBD1 (5 bases). Germline loops: CDR1 MGHDK, CDR2 SYGVNS. V lost 6 bases to trimming and J lost 5 bases, with 13 bases between them. This CDR3 is 13 amino acids long. As DNA, the CDR3 is TGTGCCAGCAGCCGACTGCCAGGGTATGGCTACACCTTC. Its protein product is CASSRLPGYGYTF.

This clonotype showed up just a few times. The CDR3 sequence is CASSFRGQSSYNEQFF. CDR3 DNA sequence: TGTGCCAGCAGCTTCCGAGGACAGAGCTCCTACAATGAGCAGTTCTTC. The gene calls are TRBV5-8 and TRBJ2-1; TRBD1 might be the D (6 bases). Deletions cut 2 bases from V and 0 bases from J, with 12 bases between. This CDR3 has 16 amino acids. CDR1 and CDR2 from the germline V gene are SGHTS and YDEGEE. The whole variable domain, filled in from reference TRBV5-8 and TRBJ2-1, reads EAGVTQSPTHLIKTRGQQATLRCSPISGHTSVYWYQQALGLGLQFLLWYDEGEERNRGNFPPRFSGRQFPNYSSELNVNALELEDSALYLCASSFRGQSSYNEQFFGPGTRLTVL.

This clonotype was seen at least ten times. The rearrangement joins TRBV5-1 to TRBJ2-2; D is perhaps TRBD1 (6 bases). V lost 6 bases, J lost 7 bases, and 16 bases lay in between. This CDR3 has 14 amino acids. The V gene's germline CDR1 is SGHRS and CDR2 YFSETQ. The CDR3 DNA sequence: TGCGCCAGCACCCCATCAGGGGTACGCGGGGAGCTGTTTTTT. It translates to CASTPSGVRGELFF.

For this clonotype: It may be a read error: a sequence one base away is much more abundant. The chain is built from TRBV15 and TRBJ2-4; 13 bases agree with TRBD2. V lost 2 bases to trimming and J lost 3 bases; unmatched junction nucleotides: 4. Germline V gene sequence: CDR1 LNHNV, CDR2 YYDKDF (reference sequence). The length of the CDR3 is 17 residues. The CDR3 loop is CATSRTSGGAVKNIQYF. CDR3 sequence (DNA): TGTGCCACCAGCAGAACTAGCGGGGGGGCCGTCAAAAACATTCAGTACTTC.

This clonotype was counted many times. The rearrangement uses TRBV20-1 and TRBJ2-7; D is uncertain. Looked up from germline, CDR1 is DFQATT and CDR2 is SNEGSKA (reference sequence). V gave up 0 bases and J gave up 3 bases, with 12 bases separating them. This CDR3 region has 14 residues. The CDR3 region is CSARDRASFYEQYF. DNA of the CDR3: TGCAGTGCTAGAGATCGGGCTAGTTTCTACGAGCAGTACTTC.

The chain has TRBV15 and TRBJ1-1, with unresolved D. The CDR3 has 13 amino acids. Germline V gene data show CDR1 as LNHNV and CDR2 as YYDKDF (reference sequence). V was trimmed by 3 bases and J by 4 bases, leaving 9 bases between them. CDR3 sequence reads: CATSRTVSTEAFF. Here the CDR3 DNA reads TGTGCCACCAGCAGGACCGTTTCCACTGAAGCTTTCTTT.

Only a few counts were recorded for this clonotype. This chain uses TRBV20-1 with TRBJ2-7; D perhaps matches TRBD1 (5 bases). Per germline, CDR1 DFQATT and CDR2 SNEGSKA (reference sequence). V was shortened by 4 bases and J by 1 base, with 20 bases between the two germline ends. This CDR3 has 16 amino acids. Written as DNA, the CDR3 is TGCAGTGCTACCCCAGCAGGGCAGGCCTTATCCTACGAGCAGTACTTC. It translates to CSATPAGQALSYEQYF.

This clonotype was seen repeatedly, ten times or more. The chain joins TRBV7-9 to TRBJ1-6; no clear D. The V gene's germline CDR1 is SEHNR and CDR2 FQNEAQ (reference sequence). V lost 2 bases and J lost 6, with 2 bases in between. This CDR3 comprises 12 residues. The DNA of the CDR3 is TGTGCCAGCAGCTTATTTAATTCACCCCTCCACTTT. Amino acids: CASSLFNSPLHF.

Many counts were recorded for this clonotype. V gene TRBV29-1 combines with J gene TRBJ2-5, with TRBD2 matching over 7 bases. Germline-derived CDR1 and CDR2 are SQVTM and ANQGSEA. With 6 bases clipped from V and 5 bases from J, the junction kept 18 bases outside the gene matches. CDR3 length equals 16 residues. This CDR3 is CSVWGTTLWGPETQYF. The CDR3 coding sequence is TGCAGCGTATGGGGGACTACCCTTTGGGGTCCCGAGACCCAGTACTTC. Together with reference TRBV29-1 and TRBJ2-5, the CDR3 gives the full variable domain: SAVISQKPSRDICQRGTSLTIQCQVDSQVTMMFWYRQQPGQSLTLIATANQGSEATYESGFVIDKFPISRPNLTFSTLTVSNMSPEDSSIYLCSVWGTTLWGPETQYFGPGTRLLVL.